The clone carrying this T cell receptor (beta chain) was seen more than once but under ten times. CDR3 length: 13 amino acids. Germline V CDR1 and CDR2: LNHDA, SQIVND (reference sequence). V was shortened by 5 bases and J by 5 bases, with 13 bases between the two germline ends. These data originate in a study of blood T cell repertoires in COVID-19. Looking at the study overall: Acute-phase and convalescent COVID-19 samples originated in the United States, Italy and Spain. From T cells, B-cell-depleted T cells, or PBMCs came the material, which was cDNA or gDNA.

In the study's own analysis: The authors estimated nucleated cell counts from reference gene primer amplification. TCRdb's table, derived via immunoSEQ multiplex PCR, lists solely in-frame clones and lacks some. That table is the source of V, J and clone size, and D and trimming were worked out from the DNA. Of roughly 200,000 clones in the sample, roughly 85% are singletons; the top ten hold about a tenth. The chain carries TRBV19 and TRBJ2-7; unclear D gene. Sequencing was carried out using peripheral blood. This TCR was sampled from a human donor with active or convalescent COVID-19. The donor label of this sample is uncertain. The CDR3 loop reads CASSVRKPDEQYF. The CDR3 coding sequence is TGTGCCAGTAGTGTCCGAAAGCCCGACGAGCAGTACTTC.